This TCR beta chain was sequenced for a study of early T cells in non-severe SARS-CoV-2 infection. About the study: Sequencing targeted bulk RNA from unsorted whole blood, leaving chains unpaired. Study-wide findings and caveats: The VDJdb matching leaned toward anti-spike CD8 responses and overlooked private and CD4 specificities.

This clonotype was observed a few times. Its antigen is not identified. Germline CDR1 reads MNHEY; CDR2 reads SVGEGT. There are 15 residues in the CDR3. V gave up 7 bases and J gave up 1 base, with 16 bases separating them. Individual cDNA molecules each received unique molecular identifiers attached to them. Using its own MiXCR run on the 5' RACE reads, TCRdb lists one record per CDR3 protein. Of 30,000 to 35,000 distinct CDR3 sequences in the sample, roughly 7.1% are singletons; the top ten hold about 13%. The specimen was whole blood, collected at baseline. The V and J genes are TRBV6-2 or TRBV6-3 and TRBJ1-1, with D perhaps matching TRBD1 (6 bases). The origin of this receptor is an adult who was a healthcare worker with PCR-confirmed SARS-CoV-2 infection or an uninfected control (not recorded which). CDR3 coding DNA: TGTGCCAGCAATAAAGCCGGGACACCGAACACTGAAGCTTTCTTT. As protein: CASNKAGTPNTEAFF.